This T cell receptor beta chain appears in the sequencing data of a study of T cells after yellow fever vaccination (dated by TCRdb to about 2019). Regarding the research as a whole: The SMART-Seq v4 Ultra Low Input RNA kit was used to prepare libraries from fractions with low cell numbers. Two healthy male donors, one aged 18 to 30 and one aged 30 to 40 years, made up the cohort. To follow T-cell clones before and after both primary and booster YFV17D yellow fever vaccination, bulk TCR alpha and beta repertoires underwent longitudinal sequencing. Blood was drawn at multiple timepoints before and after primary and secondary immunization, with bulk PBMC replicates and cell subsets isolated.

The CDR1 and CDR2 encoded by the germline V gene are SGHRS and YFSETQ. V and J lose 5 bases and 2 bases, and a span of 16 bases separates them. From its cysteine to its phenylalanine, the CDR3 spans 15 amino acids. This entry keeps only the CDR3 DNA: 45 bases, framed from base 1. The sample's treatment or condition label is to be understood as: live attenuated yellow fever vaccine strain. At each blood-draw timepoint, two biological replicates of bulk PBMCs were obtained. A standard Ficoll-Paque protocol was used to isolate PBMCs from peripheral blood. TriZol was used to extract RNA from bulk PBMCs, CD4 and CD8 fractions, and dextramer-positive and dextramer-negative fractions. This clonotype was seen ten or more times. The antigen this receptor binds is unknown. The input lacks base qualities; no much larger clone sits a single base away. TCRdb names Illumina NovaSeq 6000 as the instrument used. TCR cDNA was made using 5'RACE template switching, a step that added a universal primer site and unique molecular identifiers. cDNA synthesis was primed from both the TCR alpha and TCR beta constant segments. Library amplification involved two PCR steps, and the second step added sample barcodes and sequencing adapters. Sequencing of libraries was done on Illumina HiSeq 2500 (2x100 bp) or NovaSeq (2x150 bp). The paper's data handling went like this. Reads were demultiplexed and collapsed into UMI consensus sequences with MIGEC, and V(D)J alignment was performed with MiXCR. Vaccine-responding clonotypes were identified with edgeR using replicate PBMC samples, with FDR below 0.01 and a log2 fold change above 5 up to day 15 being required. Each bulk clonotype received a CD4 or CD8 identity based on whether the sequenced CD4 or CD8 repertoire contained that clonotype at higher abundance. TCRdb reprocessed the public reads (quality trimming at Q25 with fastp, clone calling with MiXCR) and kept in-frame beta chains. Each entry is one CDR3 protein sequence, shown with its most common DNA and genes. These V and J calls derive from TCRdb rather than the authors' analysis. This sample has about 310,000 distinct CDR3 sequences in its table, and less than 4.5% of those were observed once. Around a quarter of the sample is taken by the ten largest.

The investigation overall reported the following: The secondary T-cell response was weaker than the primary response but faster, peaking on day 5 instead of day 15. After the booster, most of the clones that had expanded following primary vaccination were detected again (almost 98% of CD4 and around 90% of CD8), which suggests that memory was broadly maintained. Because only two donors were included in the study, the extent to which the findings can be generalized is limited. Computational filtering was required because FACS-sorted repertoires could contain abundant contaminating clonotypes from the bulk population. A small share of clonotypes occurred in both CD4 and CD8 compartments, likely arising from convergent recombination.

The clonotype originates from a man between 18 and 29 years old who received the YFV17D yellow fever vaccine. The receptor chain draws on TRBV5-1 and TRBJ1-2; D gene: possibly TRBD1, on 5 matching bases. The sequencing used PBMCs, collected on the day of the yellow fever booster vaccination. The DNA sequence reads TGCGCCAGCAGTTTACCAATGGGGCCGAACTATGGCTACACCTTC. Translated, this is CASSLPMGPNYGYTF.